This record concerns one TCR beta chain sequence. The source of the sample is a study of blood T cell repertoires in COVID-19. Study details: T cells, B-cell-depleted T cells, or PBMCs provided the cDNA or gDNA that served as material.

The V gene lost 0 bases and the J gene lost 6 bases, with 8 bases spanning the gap. The CDR3 length is 13 residues. The germline V gene encodes CDR1 MRHNA and CDR2 SNTAGT. The participants were between roughly 18 and 89 years old and came from about two dozen US areas. Which cohort a participant joined came from the clinical history participants gave. Method: immunoSEQ multiplex PCR; TCRdb's copy keeps in-frame clones and lacks some. Of roughly 190,000 clones detected, more than 65% appear once; the ten largest clones hold about a sixth. What was sequenced was PBMCs or T cells enriched from blood (not recorded which). V usage is TRBV6-4 and J usage is TRBJ1-1, with D unclear. The receptor's source is a woman in her forties or fifties with acute COVID-19. Here the CDR3 reads CASSDSKRSEAFF. The CDR3 bases are TGTGCCAGCAGTGACTCGAAGCGATCTGAAGCTTTCTTT.